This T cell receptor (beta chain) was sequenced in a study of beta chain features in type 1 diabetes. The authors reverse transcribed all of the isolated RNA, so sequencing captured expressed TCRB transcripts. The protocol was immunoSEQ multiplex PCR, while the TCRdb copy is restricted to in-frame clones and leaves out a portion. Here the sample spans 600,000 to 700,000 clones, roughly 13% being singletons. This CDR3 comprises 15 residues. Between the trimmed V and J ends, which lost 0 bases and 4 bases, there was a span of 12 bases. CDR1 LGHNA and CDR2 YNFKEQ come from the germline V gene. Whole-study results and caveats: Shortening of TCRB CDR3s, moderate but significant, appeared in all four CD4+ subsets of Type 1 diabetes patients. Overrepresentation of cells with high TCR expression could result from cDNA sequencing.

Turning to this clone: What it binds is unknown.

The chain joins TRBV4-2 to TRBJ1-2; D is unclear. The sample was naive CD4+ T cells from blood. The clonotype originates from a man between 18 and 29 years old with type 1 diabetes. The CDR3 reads CASSQDEWLSYGYTF. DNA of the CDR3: TGTGCCAGCAGCCAAGATGAATGGCTCTCCTATGGCTACACCTTC.